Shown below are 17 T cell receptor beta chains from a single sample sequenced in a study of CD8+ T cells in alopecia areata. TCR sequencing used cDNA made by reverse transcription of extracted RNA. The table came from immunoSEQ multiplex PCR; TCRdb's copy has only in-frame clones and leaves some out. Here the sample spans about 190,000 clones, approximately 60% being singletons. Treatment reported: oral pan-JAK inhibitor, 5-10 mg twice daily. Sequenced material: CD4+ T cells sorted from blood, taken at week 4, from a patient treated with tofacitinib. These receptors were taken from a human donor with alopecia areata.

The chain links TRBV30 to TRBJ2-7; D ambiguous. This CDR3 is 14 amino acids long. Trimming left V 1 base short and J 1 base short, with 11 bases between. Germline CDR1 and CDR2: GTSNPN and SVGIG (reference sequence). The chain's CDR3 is CAWSGVGRSYEQYF. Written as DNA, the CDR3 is TGTGCCTGGAGTGGTGTTGGCAGGTCCTACGAGCAGTACTTC.

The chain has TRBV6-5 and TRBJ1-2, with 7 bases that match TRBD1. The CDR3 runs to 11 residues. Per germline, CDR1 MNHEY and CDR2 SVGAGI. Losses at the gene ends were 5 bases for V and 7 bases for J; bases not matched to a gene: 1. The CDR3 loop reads CASSNRGGYTF. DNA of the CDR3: TGTGCCAGCAGTAACAGGGGTGGCTACACCTTC.

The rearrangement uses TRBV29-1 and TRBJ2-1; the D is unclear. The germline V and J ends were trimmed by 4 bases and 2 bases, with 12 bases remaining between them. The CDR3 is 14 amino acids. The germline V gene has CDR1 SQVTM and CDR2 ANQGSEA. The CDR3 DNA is TGCAGCGTTGCCCGAGCGCCCGCCTACAATGAGCAGTTCTTC. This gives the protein CSVARAPAYNEQFF.

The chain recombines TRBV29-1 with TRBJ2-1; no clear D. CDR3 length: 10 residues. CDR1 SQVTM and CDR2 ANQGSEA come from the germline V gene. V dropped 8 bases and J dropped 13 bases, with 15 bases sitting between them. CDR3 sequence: CSYRTEIQFF. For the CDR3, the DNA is TGCAGCTACCGGACGGAAATACAGTTCTTC.

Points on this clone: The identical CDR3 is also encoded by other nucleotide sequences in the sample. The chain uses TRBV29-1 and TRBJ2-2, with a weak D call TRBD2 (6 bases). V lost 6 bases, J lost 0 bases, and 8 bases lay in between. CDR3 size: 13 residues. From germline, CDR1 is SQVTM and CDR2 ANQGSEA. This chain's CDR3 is CSVGTANTGELFF. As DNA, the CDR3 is TGCAGCGTAGGGACTGCGAACACCGGGGAGCTGTTTTTT.

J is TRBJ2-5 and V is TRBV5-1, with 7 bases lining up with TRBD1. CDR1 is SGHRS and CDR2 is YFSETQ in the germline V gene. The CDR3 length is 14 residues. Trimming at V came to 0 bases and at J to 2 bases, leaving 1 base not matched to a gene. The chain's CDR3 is CASSLAGQQETQYF. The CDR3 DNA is TGCGCCAGCAGCTTGGCGGGACAGCAAGAGACCCAGTACTTC.

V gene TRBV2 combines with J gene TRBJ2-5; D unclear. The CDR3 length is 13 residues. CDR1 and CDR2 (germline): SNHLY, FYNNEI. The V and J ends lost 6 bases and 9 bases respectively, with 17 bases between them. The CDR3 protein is CASRPVLPEAQYF. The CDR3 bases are TGTGCCAGCAGGCCCGTCCTCCCTGAGGCCCAGTACTTC.

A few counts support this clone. CDR3 residues: CSVDLGTQYF. The CDR3 bases are TGCAGCGTTGATCTGGGGACCCAGTACTTC. V gene TRBV29-1 combines with J gene TRBJ2-5, with D uncertain. The CDR3 runs 10 residues. Germline V gives CDR1 SQVTM, CDR2 ANQGSEA. Between the trimmed V and J ends, which lost 3 bases and 7 bases, there was a span of 6 bases.

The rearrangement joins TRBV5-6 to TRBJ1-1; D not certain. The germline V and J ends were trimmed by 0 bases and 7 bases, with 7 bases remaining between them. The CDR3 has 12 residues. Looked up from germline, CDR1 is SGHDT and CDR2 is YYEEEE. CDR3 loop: CASSLVPLEAFF. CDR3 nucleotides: TGTGCCAGCAGCTTGGTACCGCTTGAAGCTTTCTTT.

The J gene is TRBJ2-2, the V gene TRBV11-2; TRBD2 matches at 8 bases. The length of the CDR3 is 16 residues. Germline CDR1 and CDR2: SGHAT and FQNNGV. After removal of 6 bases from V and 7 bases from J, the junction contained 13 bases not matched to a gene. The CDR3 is CASSDSGTPSGGELFF. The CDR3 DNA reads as TGTGCCAGCAGTGATAGCGGGACCCCCTCGGGCGGGGAGCTGTTTTTT.

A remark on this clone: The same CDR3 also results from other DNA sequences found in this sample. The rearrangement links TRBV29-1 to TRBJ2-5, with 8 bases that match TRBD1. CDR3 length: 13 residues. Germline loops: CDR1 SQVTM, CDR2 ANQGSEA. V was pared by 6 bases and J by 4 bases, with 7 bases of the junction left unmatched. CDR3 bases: TGCAGCGTCGCCCAGGGGGCGGGAGAGACCCAGTACTTC. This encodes CSVAQGAGETQYF.

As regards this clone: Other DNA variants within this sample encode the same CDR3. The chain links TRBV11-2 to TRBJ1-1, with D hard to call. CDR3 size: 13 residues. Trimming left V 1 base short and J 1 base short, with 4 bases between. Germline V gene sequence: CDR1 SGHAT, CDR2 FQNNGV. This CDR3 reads CASSLVQNTEAFF. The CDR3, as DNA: TGTGCCAGCAGCTTAGTACAGAACACTGAAGCTTTCTTT.

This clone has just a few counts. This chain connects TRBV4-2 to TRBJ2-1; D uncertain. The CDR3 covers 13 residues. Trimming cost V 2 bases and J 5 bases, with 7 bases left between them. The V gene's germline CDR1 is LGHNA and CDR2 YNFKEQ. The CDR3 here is CASSQRTDNEQFF. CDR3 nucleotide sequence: TGTGCCAGCAGCCAAAGGACGGACAATGAGCAGTTCTTC.

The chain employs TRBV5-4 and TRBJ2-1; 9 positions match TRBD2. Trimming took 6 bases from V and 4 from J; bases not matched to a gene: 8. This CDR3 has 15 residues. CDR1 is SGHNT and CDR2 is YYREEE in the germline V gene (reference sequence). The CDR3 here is CASTRSSGKYNEQFF. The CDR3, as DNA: TGTGCCAGCACCCGTTCTAGCGGGAAATACAATGAGCAGTTCTTC.

For the CDR3, the DNA is TGTGCCTGGAGTGTATGGGGCAACCAAGAGACCCAGTACTTC. This codes for CAWSVWGNQETQYF. The chain links TRBV30 to TRBJ2-5; tentative D call: TRBD1 (5 bases). Germline loops: CDR1 GTSNPN, CDR2 SVGIG (reference sequence). V was trimmed by 0 bases and J by 0 bases, leaving 8 bases between them. This CDR3 spans 14 amino acids.

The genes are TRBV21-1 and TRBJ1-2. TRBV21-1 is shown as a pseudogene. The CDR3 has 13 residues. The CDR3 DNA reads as TGTGCCAGCAGGACCGGGCAGTCCTATGGCTACACCTTC. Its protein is CASRTGQSYGYTF.

CDR3 coding DNA: TGCAGCGTTCAGCTAGCAGGGGGCTCCGATCAGCCCCAGCATTTT. Translating gives CSVQLAGGSDQPQHF. The V gene is TRBV29-1, the J gene TRBJ1-5, with 8 bases fitting TRBD1. J lost 5 bases, V lost 5 bases, and 11 bases had no gene match. CDR3 size: 15 residues. Looked up from germline, CDR1 is SQVTM and CDR2 is ANQGSEA.